This T cell receptor (beta chain) appears in the sequencing data of a study of cytotoxic CD8 clonotypes in ibrutinib-treated CLL. Findings and caveats of the study: Stable or contracted on treatment, public clonotypes were also uncommon. For progressing versus sustained-remission patients, sampling times were not the same.

Deep sequencing aimed at 1 in 200,000 to 1 in 1 million T cells' resolution. Sequencing used immunoSEQ multiplex PCR; TCRdb keeps in-frame clones, though not all of them. The repertoire includes about 130,000 clones, about 80% of them detected once, and over 10% sits in the top ten. The source of approximately 1.9 micrograms of genomic DNA for TCR beta libraries was cryopreserved PBMCs. Turning to this clone: What it recognizes is unknown.

Germline assignment: CDR1 SGHTA and CDR2 FQGNSA. V was cut by 9 bases and J by 2 bases, with 11 bases left in between. The length of the CDR3 is 12 residues. The chain is built from TRBV7-2 and TRBJ2-7, with D perhaps TRBD2 (6 bases). The sequencing here drew on PBMCs, taken after 12 months of ibrutinib treatment. The TCR was taken from a human donor with chronic lymphocytic leukemia. The CDR3 coding sequence is TGTGCCAGTCAGGGAGGTGCCTACGAGCAGTACTTC. Its protein is CASQGGAYEQYF.